This T cell receptor (beta chain) comes out of a study of beta chain features in type 1 diabetes. Study-wide background: Healthy donors and patients had similar age, gender and cell yields. Study-wide findings and caveats: With patients and controls alike, PCR might favor shorter templates to an equal degree.

This CDR3 contains 16 residues. The investigators reverse transcribed all of the isolated RNA, so they sequenced expressed TCRB transcripts. Sequencing of naive, central memory and regulatory T cell samples gave an average of about 3.9 million reads. The data were produced by immunoSEQ multiplex PCR, yet TCRdb's version contains in-frame clones alone and is incomplete. Of approximately 300,000 clones in the sample, about 10% are singletons; the top ten hold about 0.015%. Comments on this clone: Its antigen remains unknown.

This TCR was recovered from a woman in her twenties or thirties in good health. The sample was naive CD4+ T cells from blood. The J gene is TRBJ2-2, the V gene TRBV1; the table's D call of TRBD2 was not tested on the DNA. TRBV1 is a listed pseudogene. The CDR3 protein is CTSSPGTSGAAGELFF. The CDR3 nucleotides read TGCACCAGCAGCCCCGGGACTAGCGGGGCCGCCGGGGAGCTGTTTTTT.